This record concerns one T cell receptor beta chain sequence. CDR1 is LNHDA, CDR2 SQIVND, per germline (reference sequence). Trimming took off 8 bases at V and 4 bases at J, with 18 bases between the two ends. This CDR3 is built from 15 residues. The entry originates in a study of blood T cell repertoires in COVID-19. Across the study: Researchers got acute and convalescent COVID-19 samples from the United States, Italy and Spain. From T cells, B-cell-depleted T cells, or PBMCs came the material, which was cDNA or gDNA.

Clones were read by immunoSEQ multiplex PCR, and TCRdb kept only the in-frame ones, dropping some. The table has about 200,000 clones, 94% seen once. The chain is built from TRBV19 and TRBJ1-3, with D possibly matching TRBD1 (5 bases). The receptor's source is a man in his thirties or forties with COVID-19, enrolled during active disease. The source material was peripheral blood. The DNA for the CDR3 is TGTGCCAGTTCCATTGGAGGGGCGGTCGGAAACACCATATATTTT. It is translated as CASSIGGAVGNTIYF.